Below are 23 T cell receptor beta chains sequenced from a single sample in a study of T cells after yellow fever vaccination. TCRdb called the 5' RACE reads again in MiXCR, with one record for every CDR3 protein. The sample holds 610,000 or so distinct CDR3 sequences, 12% seen once. Sequenced here: PBMCs, sampled on the day of the yellow fever booster vaccination. The receptors come from a young man who received the YFV17D yellow fever vaccine.

For this clonotype: An end of the junction differs from the germline gene, which may be a read error. The chain couples TRBV2 to TRBJ2-5; TRBD2 matches 7 bases. The CDR3 spans 14 residues. Germline CDR1 and CDR2: SNHLY and FYNNEI. The CDR3 coding sequence is TGTGCCAGCAGTCAAGCGGGACTTGGGGAGACCCAGTACTTC. Encoded protein: CASSQAGLGETQYF.

This clonotype occurred a few times. The gene calls are TRBV20-1 and TRBJ2-5; D is possibly TRBD1 (5 bases). The CDR3 is 14 amino acids. The germline V gene has CDR1 DFQATT and CDR2 SNEGSKA (reference sequence). Trimming removed 4 bases from V and 5 bases from J, with 17 bases in between. The CDR3 nucleotides are TGCAGTGCTACCAACCTGGCAGGGTTGGAGACCCAGTACTTC. Translated, it gives CSATNLAGLETQYF.

This clonotype was seen many times. V is TRBV5-1 and J is TRBJ2-5, with D perhaps TRBD1 (6 bases). The CDR3 is 15 amino acids. V gave up 3 bases and J gave up 0 bases, with 12 bases separating them. Germline lookup yields CDR1 SGHRS and CDR2 YFSETQ. CDR3 bases: TGCGCCAGCAGCTCCGGGACAAAGTACCAAGAGACCCAGTACTTC. Encoded protein: CASSSGTKYQETQYF.

In this sample, this clonotype turned up a few times. The chain combines TRBV6-6 with TRBJ2-3, with D unclear. The germline V gene has CDR1 MNHNY and CDR2 SVGAGI (reference sequence). Between the trimmed V and J ends, which lost 1 base and 1 base, there was a span of 3 bases. The CDR3 extends over 13 amino acids. The CDR3 is CASSYWRTDTQYF. The CDR3 bases are TGTGCCAGCAGTTACTGGCGCACAGATACGCAGTATTTT.

This chain uses TRBV7-8 with TRBJ2-7; the D gene is possibly TRBD1 (6 bases). CDR1 is SGHVS, CDR2 FQNEAQ, per germline. The V end lost 5 bases, the J end lost 9 bases, and 23 bases lay between the germline ends. The CDR3 is 15 amino acids. The CDR3 region is CASSLSGTTQKWQYF. The CDR3, as DNA: TGTGCCAGCAGCCTGTCCGGGACAACCCAAAAATGGCAGTACTTC. The full variable domain, in which reference TRBV7-8 and TRBJ2-7 provide the parts outside the CDR3, is GAGVSQSPRYKVAKRGQDVALRCDPISGHVSLFWYQQALGQGPEFLTYFQNEAQLDKSGLPSDRFFAERPEGSVSTLKIQRTQQEDSAVYLCASSLSGTTQKWQYFGPGTRLTVT.

This clonotype was observed a few times. V gene TRBV11-2 combines with J gene TRBJ2-2; 8 bases are shared with TRBD2. The V gene end was trimmed by 2 bases and the J gene end by 0 bases; junction bases not matched to a gene: 2. Germline lookup yields CDR1 SGHAT and CDR2 FQNNGV. The CDR3 loop spans 16 amino acids. In DNA form, the CDR3 reads TGTGCCAGCAGCTTACAAGCGGGAGCGAACACCGGGGAGCTGTTTTTT. This encodes CASSLQAGANTGELFF.

V is TRBV5-1 and J is TRBJ2-3; the match to TRBD2 covers 11 bases. V trimming: 4 bases; J trimming: 2 bases; junction bases outside the gene matches: 12. This CDR3 is 18 amino acids long. The germline V gene has CDR1 SGHRS and CDR2 YFSETQ. The CDR3 nucleotides read TGCGCCAGCAGCACCCCCCCCCCGGGACTAGCGGCCACAGATACGCAGTATTTT. It yields the protein CASSTPPPGLAATDTQYF.

The chain joins TRBV7-2 to TRBJ2-5, with D tentatively TRBD2 (5 bases). This CDR3 region has 13 residues. The germline gives CDR1 SGHTA, CDR2 FQGNSA. V was trimmed by 6 bases and J by 4 bases, leaving 12 bases between them. The CDR3 bases are TGTGCCAGCAGGGGAGAGGCGGGAGAGACCCAGTACTTC. It codes for CASRGEAGETQYF.

This clonotype was seen more than once but under ten times. The genes are TRBV7-3 and TRBJ2-3; tentatively, D is TRBD1 (5 bases). The germline V gene encodes CDR1 SGHTA and CDR2 FQGTGA. The CDR3 spans 14 residues. Trimming left V 8 bases short and J 1 base short, with 13 bases between. CDR3: CASQGVLRTDTQYF. The CDR3 DNA sequence: TGTGCCAGCCAAGGGGTCCTCCGCACAGATACGCAGTATTTT.

V and J are TRBV5-1 and TRBJ1-4; 7 positions agree with TRBD1. CDR3 length: 16 residues. After removal of 0 bases from V and 6 bases from J, the junction contained 8 bases not matched to a gene. Germline V CDR1 and CDR2: SGHRS, YFSETQ. The CDR3 nucleotides read TGCGCCAGCAGCTTGGATGGTACAGGGGTAGATGAAAAACTGTTTTTT. It is translated as CASSLDGTGVDEKLFF.

V usage is TRBV15 and J usage is TRBJ2-7; 7 bases match TRBD2. Germline-derived CDR1 and CDR2 are LNHNV and YYDKDF (reference sequence). The CDR3 contains 18 residues. Losses at the gene ends were 3 bases for V and 0 bases for J; bases not matched to a gene: 14. The CDR3 DNA reads TGTGCCACCAGCAGGTCAAAGGGGCTAGCGGAGAGCTCCTACGAGCAGTACTTC. Its protein is CATSRSKGLAESSYEQYF.

The chain employs TRBV29-1 and TRBJ2-7; D is ambiguous. The CDR3 runs 11 residues. Deletions cut 7 bases from V and 6 bases from J, with 13 bases between. Germline V gene lookup returns CDR1 SQVTM and CDR2 ANQGSEA. The chain's CDR3 is CSAQHTGEQYF. DNA for the CDR3: TGCAGCGCCCAACACACGGGCGAGCAGTACTTC.

The chain recombines TRBV5-1 with TRBJ2-7; 12 positions agree with TRBD2. Germline V gene lookup returns CDR1 SGHRS and CDR2 YFSETQ. The V gene end was trimmed by 7 bases and the J gene end by 4 bases; junction bases not matched to a gene: 6. The length of the CDR3 is 14 residues. Here the CDR3 reads CASGSTSGSYEQYF. The CDR3 DNA is TGCGCCAGCGGCTCGACTAGCGGGAGTTACGAGCAGTACTTC.

The chain has TRBV4-3 and TRBJ2-3, with 14 nucleotides matching TRBD2. CDR1 is LGHNA, CDR2 YSLEER, per germline. CDR3 length: 19 amino acids. The V segment lost 1 base and the J segment 5 bases; nucleotides outside the gene matches: 11. CDR3 nucleotide sequence: TGCGCCAGCAGCCAAGCCCCGCCGGGGACTAGCGGGGGAATAGATACGCAGTATTTT. This sequence encodes CASSQAPPGTSGGIDTQYF.

This clonotype was seen only a few times. J is TRBJ2-2 and V is TRBV11-2; D not resolved. Per the germline V gene, CDR1 is SGHAT and CDR2 is FQNNGV. The CDR3 extends over 13 amino acids. Trimming pared 5 bases from V and 6 bases from J, leaving 10 bases between. CDR3: CASSTRRAGELFF. The DNA for the CDR3 is TGTGCCAGCAGCACCAGAAGGGCCGGGGAGCTGTTTTTT.

This clonotype came up many times. The CDR3 spells CASSYGTSGTYEQYF. As DNA, the CDR3 is TGCGCCAGCAGCTACGGGACTAGCGGGACCTACGAGCAGTACTTC. This rearrangement joins TRBV5-1 to TRBJ2-7, with 13 bases fitting TRBD2. J lost 2 bases, V lost 3 bases, and 2 bases had no gene match. The length of the CDR3 is 15 residues. CDR1 is SGHRS and CDR2 is YFSETQ in the germline V gene.

The chain combines TRBV7-2 with TRBJ1-3, with a possible D match to TRBD1 (5 bases). Deletions cut 3 bases from V and 3 bases from J, with 12 bases between. The CDR3 totals 15 residues. CDR1 SGHTA and CDR2 FQGNSA come from the germline V gene. The CDR3 nucleotides read TGTGCCAGCAGCTTCCGAGGGGCCTTTGGAAACACCATATATTTT. Its protein is CASSFRGAFGNTIYF.

In this sample, this clonotype turned up a few times. The V call is TRBV6-2 or TRBV6-3, the J call TRBJ2-5; 7 nucleotides agree with TRBD2. The CDR3 runs to 13 residues. V shed 4 bases, J shed 5 bases, and the junction held 4 bases outside the gene matches. Germline CDR1 MNHEY, CDR2 SVGEGT. This CDR3 reads CASSWAGDETQYF. In DNA form, the CDR3 reads TGTGCCAGCAGTTGGGCGGGAGACGAGACCCAGTACTTC.

The CDR3 sequence: CASSQELRNTQYF. DNA for the CDR3: TGCGCCAGCAGCCAAGAGCTCAGAAATACGCAGTATTTT. This chain connects TRBV4-3 to TRBJ2-3; D is unresolved. The CDR3 is 13 residues long. From germline, CDR1 is LGHNA and CDR2 YSLEER. V was shortened by 0 bases and J by 7 bases, with 8 bases between the two germline ends.

The rearrangement uses TRBV11-1 and TRBJ2-1; 16 bases line up with TRBD2. The CDR3 length is 19 residues. Germline assignment: CDR1 SGHAT and CDR2 FQDESV (reference sequence). V dropped 3 bases and J dropped 3; count of bases not matched to a gene: 8. The DNA of the CDR3 is TGTGCCAGCAGCTTCCCCGGGACTAGCGGGAGGGCGAGCTACAATGAGCAGTTCTTC. This encodes CASSFPGTSGRASYNEQFF. Filled out from reference TRBV11-1 and TRBJ2-1, the complete variable domain reads EAEVAQSPRYKITEKSQAVAFWCDPISGHATLYWYRQILGQGPELLVQFQDESVVDDSQLPKDRFSAERLKGVDSTLKIQPAELGDSAMYLCASSFPGTSGRASYNEQFFGPGTRLTVL.

This clonotype appeared many times. The V and J genes are TRBV7-8 and TRBJ2-7; D is unresolved. This CDR3 contains 16 residues. Germline V gene lookup returns CDR1 SGHVS and CDR2 FQNEAQ. The V end was cut by 1 base, the J end by 2 bases, with 15 bases between. CDR3 region: CASSLVDNPFTYEQYF. The CDR3 region has the DNA TGTGCCAGCAGCTTAGTTGACAATCCCTTTACCTACGAGCAGTACTTC.

V is TRBV25-1 and J is TRBJ1-2; D perhaps matches TRBD1 (6 bases). The CDR3 is 13 amino acids. Trimming cost V 5 bases and J 8 bases, with 15 bases left between them. Germline V gene lookup returns CDR1 MGHDK and CDR2 SYGVNS. The CDR3 is CASSQGRDEGYTF. The CDR3 coding sequence is TGTGCCAGCAGTCAGGGGAGGGATGAGGGCTACACCTTC.

The chain uses TRBV12-3 or TRBV12-4 and TRBJ2-7; D possibly corresponds to TRBD2 (6 bases). Trimming took 6 bases from V and 4 from J, leaving 19 bases between them. The CDR3 has 15 amino acids. The CDR3 is CASSPAGPTSYEQYF. In DNA form, the CDR3 reads TGTGCCAGCAGCCCCGCGGGGCCCACCTCATACGAGCAGTACTTC.